The 15 T cell receptor beta chains reported below all come from one sample, sequenced in a study of T cell changes during pregnancy in multiple sclerosis. Using immunoSEQ multiplex PCR, the repertoire was profiled, and TCRdb retains in-frame clones only, with some absent. Of about 56,000 clones in the sample, about 86% are singletons; the top ten hold approximately 5%. Source material: peripheral blood from another person, used as feeder cells. Receptors originate from a human donor whose cells served as feeder cells for cultures in a pregnancy study.

The V gene is TRBV2, the J gene TRBJ1-5; D is possibly TRBD1 (5 bases). The CDR3 covers 13 residues. From germline, CDR1 is SNHLY and CDR2 FYNNEI. The ends were cut back, 7 bases at V and 3 bases at J, with 10 bases in the middle. The CDR3 reads CASTRQTNQPQHF. The DNA of the CDR3 is TGTGCCAGCACTAGACAGACCAATCAGCCCCAGCATTTT.

V is TRBV7-3 and J is TRBJ1-1, with D uncertain. Germline lookup yields CDR1 SGHTA and CDR2 FQGTGA. The CDR3 loop spans 13 amino acids. Trimming stripped 3 bases from V and 5 bases from J, with 10 bases between. The CDR3 nucleotides are TGTGCCAGCAGCTTCGCAGCGGAAACTGAAGCTTTCTTT. It codes for CASSFAAETEAFF.

The chain recombines TRBV7-2 with TRBJ1-1; 9 bases line up with TRBD1. Germline lookup yields CDR1 SGHTA and CDR2 FQGNSA. CDR3 size: 14 residues. The V and J ends lost 4 bases and 11 bases, in that order; junction bases with no gene match: 11. CDR3 amino acids: CASSWAGQGIAAFF. CDR3 coding DNA: TGTGCCAGCAGCTGGGCCGGACAGGGGATTGCTGCTTTCTTT. Together with reference TRBV7-2 and TRBJ1-1, the CDR3 gives the full variable domain: GAGVSQSPSNKVTEKGKDVELRCDPISGHTALYWYRQSLGQGLEFLIYFQGNSAPDKSGLPSDRFSAERTGGSVSTLTIQRTQQEDSAVYLCASSWAGQGIAAFFGQGTRLTVV.

The chain joins TRBV27 to TRBJ2-6; no firm D call. Germline-derived CDR1 and CDR2 are MNHEY and SMNVEV (reference sequence). V lost 2 bases and J lost 0, with 5 bases in between. The CDR3 runs 15 residues. CDR3 sequence: CASSLRFSGANVLTF. Written as DNA, the CDR3 is TGTGCCAGCAGTTTAAGGTTCTCTGGGGCCAACGTCCTGACTTTC.

V usage is TRBV16 and J usage is TRBJ2-7; a weak D match, TRBD1 (6 bases). The CDR3 covers 12 residues. Trimming shortened V by 4 bases and J by 4 bases, and 8 bases separated the two germline ends. Germline CDR1 is KGHSY and CDR2 is FQNENV. The CDR3 reads CASSLTGYEQYF. The CDR3 DNA reads TGTGCCAGCAGCCTTACAGGGTACGAGCAGTACTTC.

This sequence joins TRBV6-4 and TRBJ2-6; D may be TRBD2 (5 bases). With 0 bases removed from V and 0 bases from J, the gap between germline ends came to 12 bases. The CDR3 is 18 amino acids. CDR1 and CDR2 from the germline V gene are MRHNA and SNTAGT. CDR3 region: CASSDSNEGVSGANVLTF. The CDR3 DNA follows: TGTGCCAGCAGTGACTCGAATGAGGGAGTCTCTGGGGCCAACGTCCTGACTTTC.

The chain uses TRBV6-4 and TRBJ1-2, with D possibly TRBD1 on 5 matching bases. This CDR3 comprises 12 residues. The germline CDR1 and CDR2 sequences are MRHNA and SNTAGT. V lost 2 bases, J lost 4 bases, and 5 bases lay in between. DNA of the CDR3: TGTGCCAGCAGTGACCAGGGCTATGGCTACACCTTC. It specifies CASSDQGYGYTF.

The chain joins TRBV5-1 to TRBJ1-1, with a tentative D call TRBD1 (5 bases). The CDR3 runs to 15 residues. The germline gives CDR1 SGHRS, CDR2 YFSETQ. V lost 0 bases, J lost 4 bases, and 13 bases lay in between. The CDR3 region is CASSLAGRVGTEAFF. The CDR3 DNA sequence: TGCGCCAGCAGCTTGGCGGGACGTGTCGGCACTGAAGCTTTCTTT.

The chain combines TRBV2 with TRBJ1-4; unclear D gene. In germline, CDR1 is SNHLY, CDR2 FYNNEI. The CDR3 has 14 residues. Between the trimmed V and J ends, which lost 8 bases and 0 bases, there was a span of 10 bases. CDR3 nucleotide sequence: TGTGCCAGCTCCCGGTCCGCAACTAATGAAAAACTGTTTTTT. Its protein product is CASSRSATNEKLFF.

This rearrangement joins TRBV25-1 to TRBJ1-5, with 7 bases that match TRBD1. The CDR3 runs 15 residues. Germline loops: CDR1 MGHDK, CDR2 SYGVNS. The junction had 2 bases not matched to a gene; V was cut back by 1 base and J by 2 bases. The DNA of the CDR3 is TGTGCCAGCAGTGAATCAGACAGGGGCAATCAGCCCCAGCATTTT. This codes for CASSESDRGNQPQHF.

The chain links TRBV27 to TRBJ2-1; either TRBD1 or TRBD2 may fit D (5 bases each). CDR3 length equals 18 residues. V lost 0 bases and J lost 3, with 18 bases in between. Looked up from germline, CDR1 is MNHEY and CDR2 is SMNVEV (reference sequence). The chain's CDR3 is CASSLSYGTPTLYNEQFF. The CDR3 coding sequence is TGTGCCAGCAGTTTATCTTACGGGACCCCTACTCTCTACAATGAGCAGTTCTTC.

CDR3 bases: TGTGCCAGTATAGGCAGCACAGATACGCAGTATTTT. Amino acid sequence: CASIGSTDTQYF. The chain combines TRBV19 with TRBJ2-3, with D hard to call. Trimming removed 7 bases at V and 0 bases at J, with 5 bases between. The germline gives CDR1 LNHDA, CDR2 SQIVND (reference sequence). CDR3 length: 12 residues.

This rearrangement joins TRBV30 to TRBJ2-1, with 7 bases aligning to TRBD1. In germline, CDR1 is GTSNPN, CDR2 SVGIG (reference sequence). Unmatched junction bases numbered 0, after V lost 4 bases and J lost 0 bases. The CDR3 runs 13 residues. Here the CDR3 reads CAWTGGSYNEQFF. The CDR3 nucleotides read TGTGCCTGGACAGGGGGCTCCTACAATGAGCAGTTCTTC.

CDR3 residues: CASSPGQGSYNEQFF. The CDR3 region has the DNA TGTGCCAGCAGCCCGGGACAGGGTTCCTACAATGAGCAGTTCTTC. The chain joins TRBV2 to TRBJ2-1, with TRBD1 matching over 9 bases. The germline CDR1 and CDR2 sequences are SNHLY and FYNNEI. Unmatched junction bases numbered 4, after V lost 6 bases and J lost 1 base. The CDR3 is made up of 15 amino acids.

The chain combines TRBV6-1 with TRBJ1-1, with 7 bases identical to TRBD1. This CDR3 contains 15 residues. Germline loops: CDR1 MNHNS, CDR2 SASEGT. V shed 2 bases, J shed 11 bases, and the junction held 14 bases outside the gene matches. In DNA form, the CDR3 reads TGTGCCAGCAGTGAAACTGGTTGGCAGGGGGGATACGCTTTCTTT. Amino acid sequence: CASSETGWQGGYAFF.